The 19 T cell receptor beta chains below all came from one sample that was sequenced in a study of glioma-infiltrating T cells. TCR alpha and beta CDR3 regions were amplified from RNA using iRepertoire nested multiplex PCR. In TCRdb, the multiplex PCR reads were re-called with MiXCR into one record per CDR3 protein. The table records more than 90,000 distinct CDR3 sequences, about 40% of them present only once. What was sequenced was glioma tissue, nonneoplastic brain tissue, or PBMCs (not recorded which). Every receptor here comes from a human donor with low-grade glioma or glioblastoma, undergoing nonglioma brain surgery, or in good health (not recorded which).

The chain combines TRBV14 with TRBJ1-1; 7 nucleotides line up with TRBD1. Germline values: CDR1 SGHDN, CDR2 FVKESK. Trimming cost V 6 bases and J 5 bases; bases outside gene matches: 9. The CDR3 loop spans 14 amino acids. The CDR3 reads CASSTQGGGTEAFF. The CDR3 coding sequence is TGTGCCAGCAGTACCCAGGGGGGAGGGACTGAAGCTTTCTTT. Supplemented by reference TRBV14 and TRBJ1-1, the full variable domain reads EAGVTQFPSHSVIEKGQTVTLRCDPISGHDNLYWYRRVMGKEIKFLLHFVKESKQDESGMPNNRFLAERTGGTYSTLKVQPAELEDSGVYFCASSTQGGGTEAFFGQGTRLTVV.

This clonotype was seen ten or more times. This sequence joins TRBV2 and TRBJ2-2, with D uncertain. From germline, CDR1 is SNHLY and CDR2 FYNNEI. This CDR3 region has 14 residues. Trimming removed 1 base at V and 5 bases at J, with 8 bases between. The CDR3 DNA follows: TGTGCCAGCAGTGAAGAGTCGGATACCGGGGAGCTGTTTTTT. This codes for CASSEESDTGELFF.

The sample holds many counts of this clonotype. This rearrangement joins TRBV29-1 to TRBJ2-5; the D gene is possibly TRBD1 (6 bases). The germline V gene encodes CDR1 SQVTM and CDR2 ANQGSEA. The CDR3 consists of 14 residues. V gave up 4 bases and J gave up 2 bases, with 14 bases separating them. The CDR3 DNA reads as TGCAGCGTTGCCGTGCAGGGGCTTCAAGAGACCCAGTACTTC. Translated: CSVAVQGLQETQYF.

In the case of this clonotype: Sequence at one end of the junction differs from germline and may be a read error. The CDR3 region is CATMLGIHTEAFF. Here the CDR3 DNA reads TGTGCCACCATGCTGGGCATCCACACTGAAGCTTTCTTT. This chain links TRBV10-2 with TRBJ1-1; D is uncertain. The germline CDR1 and CDR2 sequences are WSHSY and SAAADI. The CDR3 sequence is 13 residues long.

This clonotype was seen more than once but under ten times. This rearrangement joins TRBV29-1 to TRBJ2-5; the D gene is possibly TRBD1 (5 bases). Germline loops: CDR1 SQVTM, CDR2 ANQGSEA. The CDR3 contains 11 residues. The V end was cut by 7 bases, the J end by 5 bases, with 11 bases between. CDR3 protein: CSAAPGETQYF. In DNA, the CDR3 is TGCAGCGCCGCCCCAGGGGAGACCCAGTACTTC.

The chain is built from TRBV6-4 and TRBJ1-5, with a possible D match to TRBD1 (6 bases). The CDR3 consists of 18 residues. Looked up from germline, CDR1 is MRHNA and CDR2 is SNTAGT. Trimming removed 7 bases at V and 6 bases at J, with 28 bases between. CDR3 in DNA: TGTGCCAGCATTATTACTCGGACTAGCGGGGGGGGCGTTCAGCCCCAGCATTTT. Translation: CASIITRTSGGGVQPQHF.

This chain joins TRBV4-3 and TRBJ2-1, with 9 bases lining up with TRBD2. V dropped 1 base and J dropped 8; count of bases not matched to a gene: 6. CDR1 and CDR2 (germline): LGHNA, YSLEER. The CDR3 is 15 residues long. The CDR3 sequence is CASSQGTSEVDEQFF. The CDR3 nucleotides are TGCGCCAGCAGCCAAGGGACTAGCGAGGTCGATGAGCAGTTCTTC.

For this clonotype: One base away lies a much larger clone, so this may be a sequencing read error. The chain uses TRBV13 and TRBJ2-1, with D tentatively TRBD2 (7 bases). The germline gives CDR1 PRHDT, CDR2 FYEKMQ (reference sequence). Trimming left V 5 bases short and J 6 bases short, with 17 bases between. The CDR3 is 15 residues long. The CDR3 nucleotides are TGTGCCAGCAGCCGGCGAGGGGGGGGTATCAATGAGCAGTTCTTC. This translates into CASSRRGGGINEQFF.

This clonotype came up many times. The chain carries TRBV28 and TRBJ2-4; TRBD1 might be the D (6 bases). V was cut by 5 bases and J by 0 bases, with 11 bases left in between. The CDR3 contains 15 residues. Germline V gene sequence: CDR1 MDHEN, CDR2 SYDVKM. CDR3: CASSQGQRAKNIQYF. In DNA form, the CDR3 reads TGTGCCAGCAGTCAAGGACAGAGAGCCAAAAACATTCAGTACTTC.

Regarding this clonotype: One end of the junction varies from germline; a read error may be responsible. This chain joins TRBV3-1 and TRBJ2-7, with D uncertain. CDR1 is LGHDT, CDR2 YNNKEL, per germline (reference sequence). There are 12 residues in the CDR3. In DNA form, the CDR3 reads TGTGCCAGCAGCCGGGGTGCCTACAAGCAGTACTTC. As protein: CASSRGAYKQYF.

The chain recombines TRBV20-1 with TRBJ1-1, with 9 bases lining up with TRBD1. Germline V gene lookup returns CDR1 DFQATT and CDR2 SNEGSKA (reference sequence). J lost 1 base, V lost 3 bases, and 3 bases had no gene match. The CDR3 loop spans 14 amino acids. The CDR3 here is CSARGDRENTEAFF. The CDR3 DNA reads as TGCAGTGCTAGGGGGGACAGGGAGAACACTGAAGCTTTCTTT.

This clonotype appeared once. It may be a read error: a sequence one base away is much more abundant. The J gene is TRBJ2-1, the V gene TRBV27; 8 bases align to TRBD1. Trimming at V came to 6 bases and at J to 8 bases, leaving 3 bases not matched to a gene. Germline CDR1 reads MNHEY; CDR2 reads SMNVEV (reference sequence). The CDR3 runs 12 residues. In DNA, the CDR3 is TGTGCCAGCAGGACAGGGGAATATGAGCAGTTCTTC. Its translation: CASRTGEYEQFF.

This clonotype has more than one count but fewer than ten. The J gene is TRBJ2-7, the V gene TRBV4-2; 9 bases are a match to TRBD2. Germline CDR1 is LGHNA and CDR2 is YNFKEQ. V was pared by 4 bases and J by 7 bases, with 14 bases of the junction left unmatched. The CDR3 covers 16 residues. DNA of the CDR3: TGTGCCAGCAGCCCCAACCCAGGCCTAGCGGGACGGGAGCAGTACTTC. Its translation is CASSPNPGLAGREQYF.

To note about this clonotype: A much larger clone differs by one base, so this may be a read error. V and J are TRBV18 and TRBJ2-3, with a weak D call TRBD1 (6 bases). CDR1 and CDR2 (germline): KGHSH, LQKENI. The CDR3 contains 15 residues. V lost 3 bases and J 2 bases, leaving 12 bases between the germline ends. The CDR3 protein is CASSPRDKYTDTQYF. DNA for the CDR3: TGTGCCAGCTCACCCCGGGACAAGTACACAGATACGCAGTATTTT.

In its sample, this clonotype was seen many times. One junction end does not reproduce the germline sequence, and a read error may be involved. The genes are TRBV20-1 and TRBJ2-4; 7 bases align to TRBD1. The CDR3 is 10 amino acids. The germline V gene encodes CDR1 DFQATT and CDR2 SNEGSKA (reference sequence). This chain's CDR3 is CSARKGAPGF. The DNA for the CDR3 is TGCAGTGCTAGAAAGGGGGCCCCTGGCTTC.

About this clonotype itself: A much bigger clone sits one base away, suggesting this may be a read error. This chain uses TRBV5-1 with TRBJ2-5; D is unclear. CDR1 is SGHRS, CDR2 YFSETQ, per germline. This CDR3 region has 14 residues. Deletions cut 4 bases from V and 1 base from J, with 11 bases between. CDR3 region: CASSPSGTQETQYF. DNA of the CDR3: TGCGCCAGCAGCCCATCGGGCACCCAAGAGACCCAGTACTTC.

The V call is TRBV6-5, the J call TRBJ2-1; 8 positions match TRBD1. The CDR3 is 15 amino acids. The trim removed 0 bases at V and 8 bases at J, leaving 6 bases unmatched. Germline lookup yields CDR1 MNHEY and CDR2 SVGAGI. The CDR3 DNA reads TGTGCCAGCAGTTACTCTGGGACAGGACCCTATGAGCAGTTCTTC. Translating it yields CASSYSGTGPYEQFF.

This clonotype was recorded many times. The gene calls are TRBV3-1 and TRBJ1-2; D gene unclear. The germline gives CDR1 LGHDT, CDR2 YNNKEL (reference sequence). With 2 bases removed from V and 5 bases from J, the gap between germline ends came to 6 bases. The CDR3 has 12 residues. DNA for the CDR3: TGTGCCAGCAGCCAATACACTTATGGCTACACCTTC. Its protein is CASSQYTYGYTF.

About this clonotype: This clone may be a read error of a much larger clone one base away. The gene calls are TRBV12-5 and TRBJ2-1; D possibly uses TRBD1 or TRBD2 (5 bases each). The germline V and J ends were trimmed by 5 bases and 9 bases, with 20 bases remaining between them. Per the germline V gene, CDR1 is LGHNT and CDR2 is FRNRAP. This CDR3 comprises 15 residues. The CDR3 is CASGLSYGGSSEQFF. CDR3 in DNA: TGTGCTAGTGGTCTGTCCTATGGGGGTAGCAGTGAGCAGTTCTTC. The complete variable domain, with remaining parts taken from reference TRBV12-5 and TRBJ2-1, reads DARVTQTPRHKVTEMGQEVTMRCQPILGHNTVFWYRQTMMQGLELLAYFRNRAPLDDSGMPKDRFSAEMPDATLATLKIQPSEPRDSAVYFCASGLSYGGSSEQFFGPGTRLTVL.